The 16 T cell receptor beta chains below were found in one sample sequenced in a study of identifying expanded T cells in peripheral blood. The protocol was immunoSEQ multiplex PCR, while the TCRdb copy is restricted to in-frame clones and leaves out a portion. The sample holds 85,000 to 100,000 clones; about 91% are singletons and the top ten take 3% to 4%. Sequencing was done on a sample of blood. All receptors derive from a person aged 18 to 75 in good health.

The chain recombines TRBV11-1 with TRBJ2-1; 7 bases map to TRBD1. The CDR3 is 15 amino acids. CDR1 is SGHAT and CDR2 is FQDESV in the germline V gene (reference sequence). The J segment lost 8 bases and the V segment lost 5 bases, leaving 12 bases of the junction unmatched. The CDR3 spells CASSRPGQLGDEQFF. The CDR3 DNA reads TGTGCCAGCAGCCGACCGGGACAGCTAGGCGATGAGCAGTTCTTC.

V usage is TRBV28 and J usage is TRBJ2-2; 7 bases line up with TRBD1. Trimming took 7 bases from V and 1 from J; bases not matched to a gene: 3. The CDR3 is 14 residues long. Germline CDR1 MDHEN, CDR2 SYDVKM. The CDR3 protein is CASIGGQNTGELFF. The CDR3 bases are TGTGCCAGCATAGGGGGCCAGAACACCGGGGAGCTGTTTTTT.

The chain carries TRBV7-3 and TRBJ2-5; either TRBD1 or TRBD2 may fit D (5 bases each). V dropped 8 bases and J dropped 0 bases, with 10 bases sitting between them. CDR3 length equals 13 residues. The V gene's germline CDR1 is SGHTA and CDR2 FQGTGA. The CDR3 sequence: CASSRGYQETQYF. Written as DNA, the CDR3 is TGTGCCAGCTCGAGGGGCTACCAAGAGACCCAGTACTTC.

This clone was found once. This chain uses TRBV7-9 with TRBJ2-4; 13 nucleotides align to TRBD2. Germline V gene sequence: CDR1 SEHNR, CDR2 FQNEAQ (reference sequence). This CDR3 is built from 19 residues. V dropped 0 bases and J dropped 2; count of bases not matched to a gene: 7. Here the CDR3 DNA reads TGTGCCAGCAGCTTAGCCGGACTAGCGGGAGCCGGGCCCAAAAACATTCAGTACTTC. Protein: CASSLAGLAGAGPKNIQYF.

This sequence joins TRBV6-5 and TRBJ2-7; D is possibly TRBD1 (6 bases). Germline V lookup: CDR1 MNHEY, CDR2 SVGAGI. The CDR3 runs 13 residues. V was clipped by 6 bases and J by 1 base, with 10 bases between them. In DNA form, the CDR3 reads TGTGCCAGCAGGTCTGGACAGTCCTACGAGCAGTACTTC. Translated, it gives CASRSGQSYEQYF.

The V call is TRBV19, the J call TRBJ1-4, with D uncertain. V lost 6 bases to trimming and J lost 7 bases, with 12 bases between them. Germline V gives CDR1 LNHDA, CDR2 SQIVND (reference sequence). This CDR3 has 13 residues. The CDR3 bases are TGTGCCAGTAGCCTTAAATGGCGTGAAAAACTGTTTTTT. It specifies CASSLKWREKLFF.

This chain links TRBV28 with TRBJ1-2; D gene unclear. The CDR3 consists of 14 residues. Germline V gene data show CDR1 as MDHEN and CDR2 as SYDVKM. The V gene lost 3 bases and the J gene lost 5 bases, with 13 bases spanning the gap. CDR3 nucleotides: TGTGCCAGCAGTTTCGCGGGGAAGATGTATGGCTACACCTTC. Residues: CASSFAGKMYGYTF.

This rearrangement joins TRBV15 to TRBJ1-4, with 8 bases lining up with TRBD1. Germline V gene sequence: CDR1 LNHNV, CDR2 YYDKDF (reference sequence). This CDR3 spans 15 amino acids. With V trimmed by 1 base and J by 8 bases, 6 bases remained unmatched. DNA of the CDR3: TGTGCCACCAGCAGAGGGACAGGGCGGAGCGAAAAACTGTTTTTT. Translation: CATSRGTGRSEKLFF.

J is TRBJ1-1 and V is TRBV27; D is ambiguous. V lost 4 bases and J lost 4, with 13 bases in between. The CDR3 extends over 14 amino acids. Germline CDR1 reads MNHEY; CDR2 reads SMNVEV (reference sequence). CDR3 region: CASSYVSSSTEAFF. The DNA for the CDR3 is TGTGCCAGCAGTTACGTTTCCTCGAGCACTGAAGCTTTCTTT.

The gene calls are TRBV6-5 and TRBJ2-5; weak D call: TRBD1 (5 bases). V was clipped by 6 bases and J by 5 bases, with 19 bases between them. The CDR3 length is 15 residues. CDR1 is MNHEY, CDR2 SVGAGI, per germline. The CDR3, as DNA: TGTGCCAGCAGGGGCTCGACAGTGGGTGAGGAGACCCAGTACTTC. Residues: CASRGSTVGEETQYF.

This clone turned up a few times. The chain uses TRBV6-4 and TRBJ1-5; D might be TRBD1 (5 bases). This CDR3 has 14 amino acids. The V end was cut by 6 bases, the J end by 5 bases, with 14 bases between. Looked up from germline, CDR1 is MRHNA and CDR2 is SNTAGT. This CDR3 reads CASSPLGGDQPQHF. The DNA of the CDR3 is TGTGCCAGCAGCCCCTTGGGGGGGGATCAGCCCCAGCATTTT.

The chain couples TRBV19 to TRBJ1-4; D is undetermined. Trimming shortened V by 4 bases and J by 0 bases, and 18 bases separated the two germline ends. The CDR3 sequence is 18 residues long. Germline V gene lookup returns CDR1 LNHDA and CDR2 SQIVND (reference sequence). The CDR3 region is CASSKKTPVAATNEKLFF. The DNA for the CDR3 is TGTGCCAGTAGTAAAAAAACCCCGGTGGCCGCAACTAATGAAAAACTGTTTTTT.

This chain connects TRBV18 to TRBJ2-3; D perhaps matches TRBD2 (6 bases). CDR1 KGHSH and CDR2 LQKENI come from the germline V gene. The V end was cut by 2 bases, the J end by 9 bases, with 12 bases between. There are 13 residues in the CDR3. CDR3 loop: CASSPDGRGTQYF. The DNA of the CDR3 is TGTGCCAGCTCACCAGATGGACGGGGGACGCAGTATTTT.

CDR3 amino acids: CASSQEDRGSKTQYF. The CDR3, as DNA: TGCGCCAGCAGCCAGGAGGACAGGGGGTCAAAGACCCAGTACTTC. V and J are TRBV4-1 and TRBJ2-5, with 10 bases fitting TRBD1. CDR1 MGHRA and CDR2 YSYEKL come from the germline V gene. Losses at the gene ends were 3 bases for V and 6 bases for J; bases not matched to a gene: 7. The CDR3 spans 15 residues.

The V call is TRBV9, the J call TRBJ2-1, with TRBD1 as a possible D gene (6 bases). Germline CDR1 reads SGDLS; CDR2 reads YYNGEE. V was shortened by 0 bases and J by 2 bases, with 15 bases between the two germline ends. The CDR3 covers 17 residues. The CDR3 region is CASSVGQGRHPYNEQFF. As DNA, the CDR3 is TGTGCCAGCAGCGTAGGCCAGGGGCGCCACCCCTACAATGAGCAGTTCTTC. Full variable domain (outside the CDR3, taken from reference TRBV9 and TRBJ2-1): DSGVTQTPKHLITATGQRVTLRCSPRSGDLSVYWYQQSLDQGLQFLIQYYNGEERAKGNILERFSAQQFPDLHSELNLSSLELGDSALYFCASSVGQGRHPYNEQFFGPGTRLTVL.

This clone has just one count. This chain links TRBV19 with TRBJ1-4; D is ambiguous. The CDR3 loop spans 14 amino acids. Germline CDR1 is LNHDA and CDR2 is SQIVND (reference sequence). Trimming took 3 bases from V and 8 from J, leaving 13 bases between them. DNA for the CDR3: TGTGCCAGTAGTATCCGACTCTTTGGCGAAAAACTGTTTTTT. Translating it yields CASSIRLFGEKLFF.